This T cell receptor beta chain emerged from a study of shared clonotypes between healthy human individuals. Per the study methods: Filtering differed since immunoSEQ provided only junctions, with no quality scores. Some clones are missing from TCRdb's copy, which holds only in-frame ones; the method was immunoSEQ multiplex PCR. The D gene and trimming were derived from the DNA, and the V and J assignments and clone size from that table. Among fewer than 3 million clones listed, less than 95% were seen once. Overall study results and limits: A handful of donors showed sharing of approximately 4.7% of naive CD4 clonotypes.

This CDR3 region has 17 residues. CDR1 is SGHNT, CDR2 YYREEE, per germline (reference sequence). J gave up 5 bases and V 6 bases, and 14 bases lay outside the gene matches. Notes on this clone: Its matching antigen is unknown.

The source of this sequence is a man aged 18 to 35 in good health. Some clones in this sample may be carry-over from other donors' samples. Sequencing was done on a sample of naive CD4+ T cells from PBMCs. Stated subset: CD45RA+ positively selected. The rearrangement links TRBV5-4 to TRBJ2-7, with TRBD2 identical over 13 bases. In nucleotides, the CDR3 is TGTGCCAGCACCGACGCGGGACTAGCGGGGCCCTGGGACGAGCAGTACTTC. Translation gives CASTDAGLAGPWDEQYF.